Below are 14 T cell receptor beta chains sequenced from a single sample in a study of T cell repertoires in cytomegalovirus infection. For these TCRs, the target antigens are not known. MiXCR, run by TCRdb on the reads, gives a single entry per CDR3 protein. The data contain around 750,000 distinct CDR3 sequences, 30% to 35% of them singletons. This material consisted of cultured CD8+ T cells from PBMCs, taken from culture after CMV antigen stimulation. All receptors come from a human donor in good health (CMV status not recorded). Some clones in this sample may be carry-over from other donors' samples.

The rearrangement uses TRBV7-9 and TRBJ2-7; D uncertain. The CDR3 is made up of 13 amino acids. Trimming shortened V by 8 bases and J by 3 bases, and 14 bases separated the two germline ends. CDR1 and CDR2 (germline): SEHNR, FQNEAQ (reference sequence). The CDR3 here is CASALVADYEQYF. The CDR3 DNA reads as TGTGCCAGCGCCTTGGTAGCTGACTACGAGCAGTACTTC.

This clonotype has at least ten counts. V is TRBV7-8 and J is TRBJ2-1; 9 bases are shared with TRBD1. The V gene end was trimmed by 11 bases and the J gene end by 1 base; junction bases not matched to a gene: 6. The CDR3 length is 14 residues. Looked up from germline, CDR1 is SGHVS and CDR2 is FQNEAQ. CDR3 protein: CADTGGKSYNEQFF. The DNA of the CDR3 is TGTGCCGACACAGGGGGCAAATCCTACAATGAGCAGTTCTTC.

The chain is built from TRBV19 and TRBJ2-7; D could derive from TRBD1 or TRBD2 (5 bases each). In germline, CDR1 is LNHDA, CDR2 SQIVND (reference sequence). This CDR3 region has 14 residues. V lost 6 bases and J 0 bases, leaving 12 bases between the germline ends. The CDR3 DNA follows: TGTGCCAGTAGCCGGGACGCCAACTCCTACGAGCAGTACTTC. Translated: CASSRDANSYEQYF.

This sequence joins TRBV5-1 and TRBJ2-3, with 8 bases that match TRBD2. The length of the CDR3 is 17 residues. CDR1 SGHRS and CDR2 YFSETQ come from the germline V gene. V lost 5 bases to trimming and J lost 2 bases; unmatched junction nucleotides: 13. The CDR3 is CASRTSGGSPSTDTQYF. Written as DNA, the CDR3 is TGCGCCAGCAGAACCAGCGGGGGCTCTCCATCCACAGATACGCAGTATTTT.

This clonotype has a count of ten or more. The V call is TRBV19, the J call TRBJ1-4, with D hard to call. Trimming left V 7 bases short and J 0 bases short, with 12 bases between. Germline assignment: CDR1 LNHDA and CDR2 SQIVND (reference sequence). CDR3 size: 15 residues. DNA of the CDR3: TGTGCCAGTATCGATGGCAGAGCAACTAATGAAAAACTGTTTTTT. It translates to CASIDGRATNEKLFF.

This clonotype was recorded at least ten times. J is TRBJ2-3 and V is TRBV7-4; perhaps TRBD1 as D (6 bases). Germline V gives CDR1 SGHVT, CDR2 SQSDAQ. V lost 0 bases to trimming and J lost 2 bases, with 21 bases between them. The CDR3 consists of 19 residues. CDR3 amino acids: CASSLAVQGSPSNTDTQYF. In nucleotides, the CDR3 is TGTGCCAGCAGCTTAGCCGTACAGGGTTCACCTTCAAACACAGATACGCAGTATTTT.

In this sample, this clonotype turned up a few times. V is TRBV29-1 and J is TRBJ2-7; no firm D call. The germline V and J ends were trimmed by 0 bases and 3 bases, with 9 bases remaining between them. Per the germline V gene, CDR1 is SQVTM and CDR2 is ANQGSEA. This CDR3 is 13 amino acids long. The CDR3, as DNA: TGCAGCGTTGAAGACAACACCCGCTACGAGCAGTACTTC. This gives the protein CSVEDNTRYEQYF.

The V gene is TRBV12-3 or TRBV12-4, the J gene TRBJ2-7; TRBD2 might be the D (5 bases). The CDR3 is 12 residues long. Trimming stripped 3 bases from V and 5 bases from J, with 8 bases between. CDR3 nucleotide sequence: TGTGCCAGCAGTTTTCTAGCCAACGAGCAGTACTTC. This sequence encodes CASSFLANEQYF.

A few counts support this clonotype. V gene TRBV12-3 or TRBV12-4 combines with J gene TRBJ1-2; 7 bases map to TRBD1. J lost 12 bases, V lost 8 bases, and 9 bases had no gene match. CDR3 length: 11 amino acids. The DNA of the CDR3 is TGTGCCAGCGGAACGGACAGGAGGGACACCTTC. Its protein is CASGTDRRDTF.

This clonotype was picked up a small number of times. The V call is TRBV6-1, the J call TRBJ2-3, with no clear D. Trimming pared 6 bases from V and 0 bases from J, leaving 16 bases between. Germline V lookup: CDR1 MNHNS, CDR2 SASEGT. The CDR3 sequence is 16 residues long. In DNA form, the CDR3 reads TGTGCCAGCAGACCCTTAGGTGGCGGTAGCACAGATACGCAGTATTTT. Its protein product is CASRPLGGGSTDTQYF.

Only a few counts were recorded for this clonotype. This chain uses TRBV20-1 with TRBJ2-7, with TRBD1 matching over 9 bases. CDR1 DFQATT and CDR2 SNEGSKA come from the germline V gene (reference sequence). After removal of 0 bases from V and 4 bases from J, the junction contained 7 bases not matched to a gene. This CDR3 is built from 15 residues. CDR3 nucleotide sequence: TGCAGTGCTAGAGATCGACAGGGGGAAGGGTACGAGCAGTACTTC. Translated: CSARDRQGEGYEQYF.

V gene TRBV29-1 combines with J gene TRBJ1-2; D remains unclear. V gave up 0 bases and J gave up 1 base, with 12 bases separating them. The germline V gene has CDR1 SQVTM and CDR2 ANQGSEA. The CDR3 length is 15 residues. CDR3 DNA: TGCAGCGTTGAAGAACCAGATTACCTTAACTATGGCTACACCTTC. It translates to CSVEEPDYLNYGYTF.

There are many counts of this clonotype. The chain carries TRBV7-3 and TRBJ2-2; TRBD1 is a possible D gene (7 bases). There are 18 residues in the CDR3. Germline CDR1 and CDR2: SGHTA and FQGTGA. Trimming shortened V by 5 bases and J by 3 bases, and 22 bases separated the two germline ends. The CDR3 DNA reads TGTGCCAGCAGCCGCGATCGAACCCAGGGGGAGGACACCGGGGAGCTGTTTTTT. It specifies CASSRDRTQGEDTGELFF. Supplemented by reference TRBV7-3 and TRBJ2-2, the full variable domain reads GAGVSQTPSNKVTEKGKYVELRCDPISGHTALYWYRQSLGQGPEFLIYFQGTGAADDSGLPNDRFFAVRPEGSVSTLKIQRTERGDSAVYLCASSRDRTQGEDTGELFFGEGSRLTVL.

The chain uses TRBV6-5 and TRBJ2-5; 7 bases are a match to TRBD2. Germline V CDR1 and CDR2: MNHEY, SVGAGI. The CDR3 is 12 residues long. The CDR3 region has the DNA TGTGCGGCGGGGGAACCCCAAGAGACCCAGTACTTC. As protein: CAAGEPQETQYF.